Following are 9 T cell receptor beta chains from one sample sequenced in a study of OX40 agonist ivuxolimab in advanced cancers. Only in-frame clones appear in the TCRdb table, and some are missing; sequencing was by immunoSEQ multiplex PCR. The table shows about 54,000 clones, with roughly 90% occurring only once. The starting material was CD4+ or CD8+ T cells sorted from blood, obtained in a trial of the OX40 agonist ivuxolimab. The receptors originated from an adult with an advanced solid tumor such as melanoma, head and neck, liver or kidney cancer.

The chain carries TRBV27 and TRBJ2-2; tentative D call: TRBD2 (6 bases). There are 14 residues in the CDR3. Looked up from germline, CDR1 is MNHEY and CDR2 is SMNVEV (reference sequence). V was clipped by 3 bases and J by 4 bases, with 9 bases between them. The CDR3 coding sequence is TGTGCCAGCAGTTTTGCGGGAATCACCGGGGAGCTGTTTTTT. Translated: CASSFAGITGELFF.

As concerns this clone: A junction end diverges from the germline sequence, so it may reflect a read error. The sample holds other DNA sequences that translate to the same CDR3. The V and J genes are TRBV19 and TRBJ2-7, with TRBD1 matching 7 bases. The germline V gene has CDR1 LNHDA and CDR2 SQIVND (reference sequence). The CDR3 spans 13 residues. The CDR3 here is CASRQQGGYEQYF. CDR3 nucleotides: TGTGCCAGTCGGCAACAAGGGGGCTACGAGCAGTATTTC.

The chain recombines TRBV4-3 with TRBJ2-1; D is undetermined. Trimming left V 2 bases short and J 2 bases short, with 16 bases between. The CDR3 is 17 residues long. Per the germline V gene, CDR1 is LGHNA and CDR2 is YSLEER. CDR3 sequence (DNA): TGCGCCAGCAGCCAATTCGATGGTCTGAACGCCTACAATGAGCAGTTCTTC. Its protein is CASSQFDGLNAYNEQFF.

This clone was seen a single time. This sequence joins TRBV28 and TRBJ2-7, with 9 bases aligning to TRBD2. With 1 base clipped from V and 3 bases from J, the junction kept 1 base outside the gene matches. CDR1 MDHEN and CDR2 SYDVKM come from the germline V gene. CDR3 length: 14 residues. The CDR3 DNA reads TGTGCCAGCAGTTTATCTAGCGGGAACTACGAGCAGTACTTC. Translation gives CASSLSSGNYEQYF.

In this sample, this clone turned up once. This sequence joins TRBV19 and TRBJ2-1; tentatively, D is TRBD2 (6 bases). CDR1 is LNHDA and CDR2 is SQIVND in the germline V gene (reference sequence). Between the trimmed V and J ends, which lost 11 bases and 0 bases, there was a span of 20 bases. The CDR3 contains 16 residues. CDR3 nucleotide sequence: TGTGCCGTCTCTCTGGGGGGAAGAAGCTCCTACAATGAGCAGTTCTTC. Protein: CAVSLGGRSSYNEQFF.

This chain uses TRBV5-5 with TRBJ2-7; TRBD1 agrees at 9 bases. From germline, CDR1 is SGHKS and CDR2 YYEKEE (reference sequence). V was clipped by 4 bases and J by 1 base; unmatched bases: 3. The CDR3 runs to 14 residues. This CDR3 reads CASSVGTGSYEQYF. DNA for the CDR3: TGTGCCAGCAGCGTCGGGACAGGGTCCTACGAGCAGTACTTC.

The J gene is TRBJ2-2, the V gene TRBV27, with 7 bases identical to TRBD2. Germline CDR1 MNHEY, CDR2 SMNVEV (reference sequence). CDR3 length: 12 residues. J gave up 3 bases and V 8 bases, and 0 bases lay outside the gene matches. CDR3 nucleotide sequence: TGTGCCAGCGGGAGGGACACCGGGGAGCTGTTTTTT. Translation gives CASGRDTGELFF.

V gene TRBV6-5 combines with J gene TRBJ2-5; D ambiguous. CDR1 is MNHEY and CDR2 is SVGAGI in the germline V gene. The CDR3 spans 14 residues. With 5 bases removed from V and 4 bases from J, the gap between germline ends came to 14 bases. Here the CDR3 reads CASSLGFTPETQYF. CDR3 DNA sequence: TGTGCCAGCAGTCTAGGGTTTACCCCAGAGACCCAGTACTTC.

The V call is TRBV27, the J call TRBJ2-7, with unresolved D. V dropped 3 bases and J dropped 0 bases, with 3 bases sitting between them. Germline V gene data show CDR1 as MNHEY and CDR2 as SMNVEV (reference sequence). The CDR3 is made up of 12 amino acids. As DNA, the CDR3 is TGTGCCAGCAGTTTGAGCTCCTACGAGCAGTACTTC. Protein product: CASSLSSYEQYF.